The next 19 T cell receptor beta chains were all read from a single sample in a study of T cell responses to AZD1222 COVID-19 vaccine. Here immunoSEQ multiplex PCR was the method, and the copy in TCRdb shows in-frame clones only, minus some. The listing contains around 150,000 clones. The sequenced sample was peripheral blood. Every receptor here comes from an adult in good health.

The chain has TRBV6-2 or TRBV6-3 and TRBJ1-2, with a possible D match to TRBD1 (5 bases). CDR3 size: 13 residues. Germline V gene data show CDR1 as MNHEY and CDR2 as SVGEGT. V was clipped by 4 bases and J by 8 bases, with 14 bases between them. The DNA of the CDR3 is TGTGCCAGCAGTTCACCTCAGGGATCCGGCTACACCTTC. Translated, it gives CASSSPQGSGYTF.

The V gene is TRBV3-1 (or the pseudogene TRBV3-2), the J gene TRBJ2-1, with 10 nucleotides matching TRBD2. Germline CDR1 LGHDT, CDR2 YNNKEL (reference sequence). Unmatched junction bases numbered 4, after V lost 0 bases and J lost 11 bases. The CDR3 covers 14 residues. The CDR3 sequence: CASSQDTAGGKQFF. CDR3 nucleotides: TGTGCCAGCAGCCAAGATACAGCGGGGGGGAAGCAGTTCTTC.

The chain links TRBV11-2 to TRBJ1-1; D ambiguous. Trimming removed 7 bases at V and 5 bases at J, with 14 bases between. The CDR3 is 13 residues long. Germline V gives CDR1 SGHAT, CDR2 FQNNGV. The CDR3 loop is CASITGEGTEAFF. For the CDR3, the DNA is TGTGCCAGCATCACCGGGGAAGGGACTGAAGCTTTCTTT.

The rearrangement links TRBV7-2 to TRBJ1-6, with 10 bases aligning to TRBD1. CDR1 SGHTA and CDR2 FQGNSA come from the germline V gene. J gave up 9 bases and V 5 bases, and 10 bases lay outside the gene matches. This CDR3 is built from 16 residues. The CDR3 region is CASSKRDRGGSSPLHF. CDR3 coding DNA: TGTGCCAGCAGCAAAAGGGACAGGGGCGGAAGTTCACCCCTCCACTTT.

The chain uses TRBV5-1 and TRBJ1-1, with 12 bases fitting TRBD1. The CDR3 has 17 amino acids. From germline, CDR1 is SGHRS and CDR2 YFSETQ. Trimming cost V 1 base and J 4 bases; bases outside gene matches: 8. The CDR3 coding sequence is TGCGCCAGCAGCTTGAGGCGGGACAGGGGGCCAAGCACTGAAGCTTTCTTT. Its protein product is CASSLRRDRGPSTEAFF.

The chain uses TRBV20-1 and TRBJ1-2; D uncertain. V was pared by 0 bases and J by 6 bases, with 5 bases between. The CDR3 spans 11 residues. Germline CDR1 is DFQATT and CDR2 is SNEGSKA (reference sequence). The CDR3: CSARDLDGYTF. DNA for the CDR3: TGCAGTGCTAGAGATCTGGATGGCTACACCTTC.

J is TRBJ2-1 and V is TRBV18, with TRBD2 matching over 13 bases. Per germline, CDR1 KGHSH and CDR2 LQKENI. CDR3 length: 15 residues. The V segment lost 8 bases and the J segment 6 bases; nucleotides outside the gene matches: 7. The CDR3 here is CASGSGLAGFNEQFF. CDR3 in DNA: TGTGCCAGCGGGTCGGGACTAGCGGGGTTCAATGAGCAGTTCTTC. Looking up the rest from reference TRBV18 and TRBJ2-1 gives the full variable domain: NAGVMQNPRHLVRRRGQEARLRCSPMKGHSHVYWYRQLPEEGLKFMVYLQKENIIDESGMPKERFSAEFPKEGPSILRIQQVVRGDSAAYFCASGSGLAGFNEQFFGPGTRLTVL.

CDR3 residues: CASSTNQGWDTEAFF. The CDR3 region has the DNA TGTGCCAGCAGTACTAACCAGGGGTGGGATACTGAAGCTTTCTTT. The V and J genes are TRBV2 and TRBJ1-1, with TRBD1 as a possible D gene (6 bases). The V end was cut by 5 bases, the J end by 5 bases, with 18 bases between. The CDR3 is made up of 15 amino acids. CDR1 and CDR2 (germline): SNHLY, FYNNEI.

This chain connects TRBV11-3 to TRBJ1-1, with a weak D call TRBD1 (5 bases). The CDR3 has 14 amino acids. Germline V gene data show CDR1 as SGHNT and CDR2 as YENEEA. V gave up 3 bases and J gave up 1 base, with 9 bases separating them. CDR3: CASSFSGANTEAFF. For the CDR3, the DNA is TGTGCCAGCAGCTTTAGTGGGGCGAACACTGAAGCTTTCTTT.

The gene calls are TRBV18 and TRBJ1-1; D remains unclear. The CDR3 is 11 residues long. Germline CDR1 reads KGHSH; CDR2 reads LQKENI. Trimming took off 5 bases at V and 7 bases at J, with 8 bases between the two ends. The CDR3 loop reads CASSAAVEAFF. The DNA for the CDR3 is TGTGCCAGCTCAGCGGCGGTTGAAGCTTTCTTT. Complete variable domain (other parts from reference TRBV18 and TRBJ1-1): NAGVMQNPRHLVRRRGQEARLRCSPMKGHSHVYWYRQLPEEGLKFMVYLQKENIIDESGMPKERFSAEFPKEGPSILRIQQVVRGDSAAYFCASSAAVEAFFGQGTRLTVV.

V and J are TRBV7-8 and TRBJ1-2, with a possible D match to TRBD1 (6 bases). The germline V gene has CDR1 SGHVS and CDR2 FQNEAQ. This CDR3 is 15 amino acids long. V gave up 5 bases and J gave up 8 bases, with 21 bases separating them. This chain's CDR3 is CASSPRGAGIKGYTF. As DNA, the CDR3 is TGTGCCAGCAGCCCCCGGGGGGCAGGAATTAAGGGCTACACCTTC. The entire variable domain, with the rest obtained from reference TRBV7-8 and TRBJ1-2, is as follows: GAGVSQSPRYKVAKRGQDVALRCDPISGHVSLFWYQQALGQGPEFLTYFQNEAQLDKSGLPSDRFFAERPEGSVSTLKIQRTQQEDSAVYLCASSPRGAGIKGYTFGSGTRLTVV.

The genes are TRBV9 and TRBJ1-2; no reliable D call. The CDR3 is made up of 12 amino acids. Looked up from germline, CDR1 is SGDLS and CDR2 is YYNGEE. Between the trimmed V and J ends, which lost 3 bases and 5 bases, there was a span of 8 bases. In DNA, the CDR3 is TGTGCCAGCAGCGCCGACATGTATGGCTACACCTTC. It codes for CASSADMYGYTF.

This chain uses TRBV3-1 (or the pseudogene TRBV3-2) with TRBJ1-1, with D uncertain. V lost 4 bases to trimming and J lost 1 base, with 16 bases between them. There are 16 residues in the CDR3. CDR1 is LGHDT, CDR2 YNNKEL, per germline (reference sequence). In DNA, the CDR3 is TGTGCCAGCAGCCCTTACGGCGCAGGTAAGAACACTGAAGCTTTCTTT. It yields the protein CASSPYGAGKNTEAFF.

This chain uses TRBV6-5 with TRBJ2-1, with 13 bases fitting TRBD2. The germline CDR1 and CDR2 sequences are MNHEY and SVGAGI. The CDR3 has 16 amino acids. V gave up 4 bases and J gave up 8 bases; unmatched junction bases: 8. In nucleotides, the CDR3 is TGTGCCAGCAGTTCCACGACTAGCGGGGGGCCGGATGAGCAGTTCTTC. Protein: CASSSTTSGGPDEQFF.

This chain uses TRBV7-3 with TRBJ2-1; the match to TRBD1 covers 12 bases. The CDR3 covers 19 residues. V shed 4 bases and J 6 bases; nucleotides not matched to a gene: 16. CDR1 is SGHTA and CDR2 is FQGTGA in the germline V gene. In DNA, the CDR3 is TGTGCCAGCAGCTCCCCGGGACAGGGGGCCGTCCCCCATTTCAATGAGCAGTTCTTC. It specifies CASSSPGQGAVPHFNEQFF.

The chain carries TRBV6-2 or TRBV6-3 and TRBJ2-1; 14 bases agree with TRBD2. J was trimmed by 4 bases and V by 4 bases; bases with no gene match: 15. CDR3 size: 20 residues. CDR1 is MNHEY, CDR2 SVGEGT, per germline. In DNA form, the CDR3 reads TGTGCCAGCAGTTTCCTGCCTTGGACTAGCGGGGGGCCGAGGTACAATGAGCAGTTCTTC. Translated: CASSFLPWTSGGPRYNEQFF.

The chain joins TRBV25-1 to TRBJ1-2; D is unresolved. Germline lookup yields CDR1 MGHDK and CDR2 SYGVNS. The V gene lost 0 bases and the J gene lost 2 bases, with 10 bases spanning the gap. This CDR3 region has 15 residues. The CDR3 region has the DNA TGTGCCAGCAGTGAATATGGCTTAGGGAACTATGGCTACACCTTC. Its protein product is CASSEYGLGNYGYTF.

This sequence joins TRBV4-3 and TRBJ1-4; D is perhaps TRBD1 (5 bases). There are 16 residues in the CDR3. Germline V gives CDR1 LGHNA, CDR2 YSLEER. V was clipped by 3 bases and J by 7 bases, with 18 bases between them. The CDR3 region has the DNA TGCGCCAGCAGCCAGAGACCCCAGGGAACGGGTGAAAAACTGTTTTTT. Translated, it gives CASSQRPQGTGEKLFF.

The V call is TRBV6-1, the J call TRBJ1-2; unclear D gene. Germline values: CDR1 MNHNS, CDR2 SASEGT. Trimming left V 0 bases short and J 1 base short, with 6 bases between. This CDR3 is 14 amino acids long. This CDR3 reads CASSEAGINYGYTF. Here the CDR3 DNA reads TGTGCCAGCAGTGAAGCTGGCATTAACTATGGCTACACCTTC.